This TCR beta chain comes out of a study of cytomegalovirus exposure and HLA in healthy donors. 60 Vbeta and 13 Jbeta primers were used in PCR. Assay used: immunoSEQ multiplex PCR; TCRdb lists only in-frame clones, some missing. The sample shows about 210,000 clones, roughly 80% of them seen only once. Germline loops: CDR1 ENHRY, CDR2 SYGVKD. Trimming cost V 4 bases and J 4 bases; bases outside gene matches: 3. There are 14 residues in the CDR3. Though probably carrying unrecorded immune exposures, donors were nominally healthy at sampling. The receptor was derived from a man younger than 40 in good health and CMV-seronegative. The sequenced sample was PBMCs. The chain recombines TRBV10-3 with TRBJ1-5, with 8 bases that match TRBD1. The DNA for the CDR3 is TGTGCCATCAGTGCCGGACAGGGAAATCAGCCCCAGCATTTT. This codes for CAISAGQGNQPQHF.